What follows describes a single TCR beta chain. Its specificity is unknown. Heparinised blood was drawn once per donor, averaging roughly 120 mL. The data stem from a study of beta chain features in type 1 diabetes. Regarding the study as a whole: A definitive answer on HLA type influencing TCRB rearrangement was not reached here. For patients and controls alike, PCR might favor shorter templates to the same degree. All four CD4+ subsets from Type 1 diabetes patients carried moderately but significantly shorter TCRB CDR3s.

Expressed TCRB transcripts were sequenced because the entire RNA isolate underwent reverse transcription. Measured with immunoSEQ multiplex PCR; TCRdb has only the in-frame clones, and not every one. Of hundreds of thousands of clones listed, roughly 70% are singletons. V lost 7 bases to trimming and J lost 5 bases, with 9 bases between them. This CDR3 comprises 11 residues. Germline-derived CDR1 and CDR2 are SQVTM and ANQGSEA. The genes are TRBV29-1 and TRBJ2-4; D not resolved. Sequencing was performed on naive CD4+ T cells from blood. The origin of this receptor is a man aged 30 to 45 in good health. CDR3 in amino acids: CSAGWENIQYF. CDR3 bases: TGCAGCGCCGGGTGGGAAAACATTCAGTACTTC.